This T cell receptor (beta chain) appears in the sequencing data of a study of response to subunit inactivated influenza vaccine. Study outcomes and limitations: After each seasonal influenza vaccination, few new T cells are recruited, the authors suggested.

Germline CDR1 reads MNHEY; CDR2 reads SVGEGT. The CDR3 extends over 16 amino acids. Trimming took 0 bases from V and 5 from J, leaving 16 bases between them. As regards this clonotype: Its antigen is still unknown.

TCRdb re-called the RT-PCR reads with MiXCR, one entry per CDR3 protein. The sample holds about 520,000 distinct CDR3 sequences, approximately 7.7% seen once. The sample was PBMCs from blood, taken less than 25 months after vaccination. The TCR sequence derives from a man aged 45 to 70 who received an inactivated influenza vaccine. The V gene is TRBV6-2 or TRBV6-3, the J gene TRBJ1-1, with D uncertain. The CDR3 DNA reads TGTGCCAGCAGTTACTCGACCGTGAGGAAGTGGACTGAAGCTTTCTTT. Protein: CASSYSTVRKWTEAFF.